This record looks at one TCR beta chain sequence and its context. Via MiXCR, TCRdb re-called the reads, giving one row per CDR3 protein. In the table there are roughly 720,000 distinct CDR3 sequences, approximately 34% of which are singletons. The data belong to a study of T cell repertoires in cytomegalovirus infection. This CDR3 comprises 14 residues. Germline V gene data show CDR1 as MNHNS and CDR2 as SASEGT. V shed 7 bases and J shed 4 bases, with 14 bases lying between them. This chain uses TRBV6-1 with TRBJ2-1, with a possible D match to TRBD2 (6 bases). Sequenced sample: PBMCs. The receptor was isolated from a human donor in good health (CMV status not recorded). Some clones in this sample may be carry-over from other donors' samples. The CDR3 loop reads CASKLAEMYNEQFF. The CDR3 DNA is TGTGCCAGCAAATTAGCGGAAATGTACAATGAGCAGTTCTTC.